This TCR beta chain was captured by sequencing in a study of T cells in Graves' hyperthyroidism and ophthalmopathy. The overall study: At initial diagnosis, before any treatment had begun, peripheral blood was obtained.

This clonotype was counted many times. As yet, its antigen is unknown. Template material for amplifying TCR beta CDR3 regions consisted of RNA transcripts. A set of HTBI primers served as the primers for a first-round RT-PCR of the TCR CDR3. MiXCR, run by TCRdb on the multiplex PCR reads, gives a single entry per CDR3 protein. The profile shows roughly 400,000 distinct CDR3 sequences, about a sixth of them singletons. With V trimmed by 1 base and J by 6 bases, 7 bases remained unmatched. The CDR3 contains 15 residues. Germline loops: CDR1 GTSNPN, CDR2 SVGIG (reference sequence). Study conclusions and caveats: Most thyroid clonotypes that were expanded above 0.001 also turned up in blood.

Those with hyperthyroidism were 18 to 65 years old, newly diagnosed, and ill for under 2 months. Patients with uncontrolled infections, other autoimmune diseases, pregnancy or lactation were excluded. V and J are TRBV30 and TRBJ2-1; 9 bases align to TRBD1. This clonotype was sampled from a woman between 18 and 30 years old with Graves' hyperthyroidism that later progressed to Graves' ophthalmopathy. Material: blood. CDR3 coding DNA: TGTGCCTGGAGTGCCGGGACAGGGCCCACCAATGAGCAGTTCTTC. It encodes CAWSAGTGPTNEQFF.